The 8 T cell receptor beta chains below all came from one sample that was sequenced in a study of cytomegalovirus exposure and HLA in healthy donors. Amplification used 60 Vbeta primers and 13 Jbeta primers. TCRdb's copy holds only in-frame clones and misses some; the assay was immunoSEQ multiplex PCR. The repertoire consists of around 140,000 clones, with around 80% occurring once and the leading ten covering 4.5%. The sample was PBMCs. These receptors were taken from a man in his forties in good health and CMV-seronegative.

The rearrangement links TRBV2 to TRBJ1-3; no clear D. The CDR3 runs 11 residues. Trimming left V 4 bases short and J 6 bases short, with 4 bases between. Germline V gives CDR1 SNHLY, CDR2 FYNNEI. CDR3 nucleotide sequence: TGTGCCAGCAGTGTACTAAACACCATATATTTT. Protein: CASSVLNTIYF.

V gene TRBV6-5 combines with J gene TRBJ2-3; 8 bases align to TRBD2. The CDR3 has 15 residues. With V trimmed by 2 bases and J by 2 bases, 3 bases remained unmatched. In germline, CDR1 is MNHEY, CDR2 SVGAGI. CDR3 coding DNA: TGTGCCAGCAGTTACAAGCGGGGGCACACAGATACGCAGTATTTT. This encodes CASSYKRGHTDTQYF.

CDR3 nucleotide sequence: TGCAGCGTTCGGGGGTCAGGGGGTAATTCACCCCTCCACTTT. It specifies CSVRGSGGNSPLHF. The gene calls are TRBV29-1 and TRBJ1-6; 7 positions match TRBD1. The J segment lost 6 bases and the V segment lost 5 bases, leaving 7 bases of the junction unmatched. Germline V gene lookup returns CDR1 SQVTM and CDR2 ANQGSEA. This CDR3 is 14 amino acids long.

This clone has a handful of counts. CDR3 in amino acids: CASSSSGQGKVEQYF. CDR3 DNA sequence: TGTGCCAGCTCATCGTCGGGACAGGGAAAGGTAGAGCAGTACTTC. The chain couples TRBV18 to TRBJ2-7; 9 bases match TRBD1. The J segment lost 7 bases and the V segment lost 5 bases, leaving 12 bases of the junction unmatched. Looked up from germline, CDR1 is KGHSH and CDR2 is LQKENI. This CDR3 spans 15 amino acids.

CDR3 sequence reads: CASSDSGGARTEAFF. Here the CDR3 DNA reads TGTGCCAGCAGTGACTCGGGGGGGGCGCGGACTGAAGCTTTCTTT. The chain uses TRBV6-4 and TRBJ1-1; tentative D call: TRBD1 (6 bases). The CDR3 contains 15 residues. The germline CDR1 and CDR2 sequences are MRHNA and SNTAGT. V lost 0 bases and J 5 bases, leaving 13 bases between the germline ends.

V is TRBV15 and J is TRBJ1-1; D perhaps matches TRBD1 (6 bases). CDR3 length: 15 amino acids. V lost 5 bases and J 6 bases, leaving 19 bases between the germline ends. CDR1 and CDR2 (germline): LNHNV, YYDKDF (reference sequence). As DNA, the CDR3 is TGTGCCACCAGCGAGGGGGAAAGACCGAGCTCTGAAGCTTTCTTT. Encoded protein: CATSEGERPSSEAFF.

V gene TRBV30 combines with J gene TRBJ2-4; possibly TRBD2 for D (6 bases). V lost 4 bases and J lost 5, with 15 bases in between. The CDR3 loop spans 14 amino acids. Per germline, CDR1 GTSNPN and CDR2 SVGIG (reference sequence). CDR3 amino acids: CAWKGQSGENIQYF. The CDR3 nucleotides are TGTGCCTGGAAAGGACAATCGGGGGAAAACATTCAGTACTTC.

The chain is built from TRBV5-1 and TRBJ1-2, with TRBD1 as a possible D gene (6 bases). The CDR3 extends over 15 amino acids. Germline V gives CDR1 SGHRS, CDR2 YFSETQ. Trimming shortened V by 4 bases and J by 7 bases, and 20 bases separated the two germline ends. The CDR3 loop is CASSERGGASAGYTF. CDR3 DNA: TGCGCCAGCAGCGAACGGGGGGGCGCTTCTGCTGGCTACACCTTC.